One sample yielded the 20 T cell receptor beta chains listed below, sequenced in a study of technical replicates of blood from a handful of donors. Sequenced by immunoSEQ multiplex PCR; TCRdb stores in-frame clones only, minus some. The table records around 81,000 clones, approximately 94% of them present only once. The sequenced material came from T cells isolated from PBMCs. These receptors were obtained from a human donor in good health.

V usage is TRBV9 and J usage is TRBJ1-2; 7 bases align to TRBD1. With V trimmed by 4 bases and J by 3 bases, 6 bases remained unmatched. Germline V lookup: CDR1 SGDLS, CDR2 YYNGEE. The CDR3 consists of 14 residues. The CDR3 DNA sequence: TGTGCCAGCAGCTTGGACAGGATCGACTATGGCTACACCTTC. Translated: CASSLDRIDYGYTF.

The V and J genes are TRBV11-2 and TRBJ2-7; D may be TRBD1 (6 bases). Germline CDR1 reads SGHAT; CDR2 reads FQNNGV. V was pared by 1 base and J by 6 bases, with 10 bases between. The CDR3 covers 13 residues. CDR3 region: CASSLGPGVEQYF. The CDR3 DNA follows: TGTGCCAGCAGCTTAGGCCCAGGGGTCGAGCAGTACTTC.

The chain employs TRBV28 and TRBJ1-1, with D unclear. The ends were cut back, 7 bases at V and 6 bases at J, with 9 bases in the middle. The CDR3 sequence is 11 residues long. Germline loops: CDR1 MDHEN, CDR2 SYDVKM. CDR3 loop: CASTAEPEAFF. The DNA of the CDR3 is TGTGCCAGCACGGCGGAACCTGAAGCTTTCTTT.

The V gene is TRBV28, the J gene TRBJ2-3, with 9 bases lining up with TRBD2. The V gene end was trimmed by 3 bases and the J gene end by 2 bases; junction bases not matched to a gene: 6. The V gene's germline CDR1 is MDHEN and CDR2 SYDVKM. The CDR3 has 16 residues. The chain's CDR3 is CASSFLAGLNTDTQYF. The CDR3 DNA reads TGTGCCAGCAGTTTCCTAGCGGGACTAAACACAGATACGCAGTATTTT. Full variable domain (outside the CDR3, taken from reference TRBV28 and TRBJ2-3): DVKVTQSSRYLVKRTGEKVFLECVQDMDHENMFWYRQDPGLGLRLIYFSYDVKMKEKGDIPEGYSVSREKKERFSLILESASTNQTSMYLCASSFLAGLNTDTQYFGPGTRLTVL.

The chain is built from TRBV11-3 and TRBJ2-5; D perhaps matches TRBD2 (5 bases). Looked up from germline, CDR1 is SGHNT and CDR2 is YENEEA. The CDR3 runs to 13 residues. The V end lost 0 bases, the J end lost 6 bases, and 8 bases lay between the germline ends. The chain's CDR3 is CASSLDSGKTQYF. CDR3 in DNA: TGTGCCAGCAGCTTAGACAGCGGAAAGACCCAGTACTTC.

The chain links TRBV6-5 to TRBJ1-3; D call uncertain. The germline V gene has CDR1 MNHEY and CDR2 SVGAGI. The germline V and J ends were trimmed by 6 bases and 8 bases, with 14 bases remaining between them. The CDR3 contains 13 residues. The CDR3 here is CASSQTGGYTIYF. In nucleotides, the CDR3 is TGTGCCAGCAGCCAGACTGGTGGGTACACCATATATTTT.

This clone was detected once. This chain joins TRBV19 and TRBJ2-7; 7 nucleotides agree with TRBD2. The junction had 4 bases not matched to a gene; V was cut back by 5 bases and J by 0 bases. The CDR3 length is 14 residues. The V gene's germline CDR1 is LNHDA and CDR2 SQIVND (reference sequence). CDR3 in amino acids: CASSSSGLSYEQYF. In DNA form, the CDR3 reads TGTGCCAGTAGTTCTAGCGGCCTCTCCTACGAGCAGTACTTC.

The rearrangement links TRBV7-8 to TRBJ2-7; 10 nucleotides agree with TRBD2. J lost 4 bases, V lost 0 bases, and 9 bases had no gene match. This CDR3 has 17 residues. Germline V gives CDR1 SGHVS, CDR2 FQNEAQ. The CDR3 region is CASSLARLAGVRYEQYF. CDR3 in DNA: TGTGCCAGCAGCTTAGCGAGGCTAGCGGGAGTAAGGTACGAGCAGTACTTC.

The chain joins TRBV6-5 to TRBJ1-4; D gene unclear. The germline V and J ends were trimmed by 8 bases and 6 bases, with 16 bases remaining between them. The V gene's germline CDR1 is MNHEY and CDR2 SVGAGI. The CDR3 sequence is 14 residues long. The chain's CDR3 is CASSWSTTDEKLFF. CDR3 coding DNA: TGTGCCAGCTCGTGGTCTACTACGGATGAAAAACTGTTTTTT.

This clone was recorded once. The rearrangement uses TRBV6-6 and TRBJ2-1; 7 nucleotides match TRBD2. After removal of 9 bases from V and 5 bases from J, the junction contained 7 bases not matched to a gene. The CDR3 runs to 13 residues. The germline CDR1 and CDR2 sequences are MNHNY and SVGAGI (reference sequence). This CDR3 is CASLATSHNEQFF. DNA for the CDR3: TGTGCCAGTCTGGCGACTAGCCACAATGAGCAGTTCTTC.

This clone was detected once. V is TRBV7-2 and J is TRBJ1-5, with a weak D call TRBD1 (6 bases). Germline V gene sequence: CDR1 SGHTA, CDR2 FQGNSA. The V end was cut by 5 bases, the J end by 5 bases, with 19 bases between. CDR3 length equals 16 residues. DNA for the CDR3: TGTGCCAGCAGCCGGAAAACAGGGCAGATCCATCAGCCCCAGCATTTT. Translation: CASSRKTGQIHQPQHF.

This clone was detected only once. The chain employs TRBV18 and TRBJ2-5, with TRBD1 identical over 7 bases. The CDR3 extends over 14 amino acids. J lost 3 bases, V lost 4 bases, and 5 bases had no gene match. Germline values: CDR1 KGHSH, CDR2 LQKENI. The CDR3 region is CASSLTGSEETQYF. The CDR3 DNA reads TGTGCCAGCTCACTGACAGGGAGTGAAGAGACCCAGTACTTC.

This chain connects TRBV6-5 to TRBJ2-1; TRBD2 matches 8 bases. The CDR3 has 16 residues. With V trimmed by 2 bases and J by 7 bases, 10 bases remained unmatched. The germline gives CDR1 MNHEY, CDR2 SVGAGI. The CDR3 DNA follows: TGTGCCAGCAGTTACACCAATCAAGCGGGAGCTAATGAGCAGTTCTTC. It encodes CASSYTNQAGANEQFF.

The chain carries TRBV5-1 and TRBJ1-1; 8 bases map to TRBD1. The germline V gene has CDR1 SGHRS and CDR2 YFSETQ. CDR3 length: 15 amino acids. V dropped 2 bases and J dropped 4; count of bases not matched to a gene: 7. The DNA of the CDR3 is TGCGCCAGCAGCTTTGGCAGGGGGCAGGGCACTGAAGCTTTCTTT. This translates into CASSFGRGQGTEAFF. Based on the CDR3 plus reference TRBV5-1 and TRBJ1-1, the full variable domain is KAGVTQTPRYLIKTRGQQVTLSCSPISGHRSVSWYQQTPGQGLQFLFEYFSETQRNKGNFPGRFSGRQFSNSRSEMNVSTLELGDSALYLCASSFGRGQGTEAFFGQGTRLTVV.

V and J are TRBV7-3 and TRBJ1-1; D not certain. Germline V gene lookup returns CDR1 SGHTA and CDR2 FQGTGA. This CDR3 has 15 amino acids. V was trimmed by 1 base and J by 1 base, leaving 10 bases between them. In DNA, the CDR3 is TGTGCCAGCAGCTTAATTGGCCCGCCGAACACTGAAGCTTTCTTT. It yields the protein CASSLIGPPNTEAFF.

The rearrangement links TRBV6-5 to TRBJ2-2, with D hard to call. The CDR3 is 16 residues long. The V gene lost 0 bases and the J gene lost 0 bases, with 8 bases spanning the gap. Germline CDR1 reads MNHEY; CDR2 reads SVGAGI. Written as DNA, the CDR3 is TGTGCCAGCAGTTACTCCGGAGCTGCGAACACCGGGGAGCTGTTTTTT. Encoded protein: CASSYSGAANTGELFF.

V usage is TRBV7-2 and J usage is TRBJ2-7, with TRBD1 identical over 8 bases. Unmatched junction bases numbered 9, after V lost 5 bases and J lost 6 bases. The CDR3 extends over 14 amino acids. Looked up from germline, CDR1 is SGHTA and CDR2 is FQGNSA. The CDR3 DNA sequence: TGTGCCAGCAGCCCTGGACAGGGTTCGGTCGAGCAGTACTTC. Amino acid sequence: CASSPGQGSVEQYF.

The CDR3 nucleotides are TGTGCCAGTCGGGACAGGGGTTATCTTAACTATGGCTACACCTTC. It yields the protein CASRDRGYLNYGYTF. J is TRBJ1-2 and V is TRBV2, with 10 nucleotides matching TRBD1. In germline, CDR1 is SNHLY, CDR2 FYNNEI. J gave up 1 base and V 9 bases, and 8 bases lay outside the gene matches. The CDR3 totals 15 residues.

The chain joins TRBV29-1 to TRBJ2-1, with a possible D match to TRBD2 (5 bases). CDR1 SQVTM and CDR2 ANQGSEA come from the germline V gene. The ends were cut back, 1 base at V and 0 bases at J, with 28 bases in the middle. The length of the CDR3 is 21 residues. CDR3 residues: CSVEGVDDGALVKSSYNEQFF. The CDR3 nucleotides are TGCAGCGTTGAAGGGGTTGATGACGGAGCACTAGTCAAGAGCTCCTACAATGAGCAGTTCTTC.

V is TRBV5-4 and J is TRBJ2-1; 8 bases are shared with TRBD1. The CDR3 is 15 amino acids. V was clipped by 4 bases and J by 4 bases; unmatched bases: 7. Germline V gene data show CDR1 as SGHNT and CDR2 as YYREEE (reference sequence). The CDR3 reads CASSKGTGGYNEQFF. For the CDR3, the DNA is TGTGCCAGCAGCAAGGGGACAGGAGGGTACAATGAGCAGTTCTTC.